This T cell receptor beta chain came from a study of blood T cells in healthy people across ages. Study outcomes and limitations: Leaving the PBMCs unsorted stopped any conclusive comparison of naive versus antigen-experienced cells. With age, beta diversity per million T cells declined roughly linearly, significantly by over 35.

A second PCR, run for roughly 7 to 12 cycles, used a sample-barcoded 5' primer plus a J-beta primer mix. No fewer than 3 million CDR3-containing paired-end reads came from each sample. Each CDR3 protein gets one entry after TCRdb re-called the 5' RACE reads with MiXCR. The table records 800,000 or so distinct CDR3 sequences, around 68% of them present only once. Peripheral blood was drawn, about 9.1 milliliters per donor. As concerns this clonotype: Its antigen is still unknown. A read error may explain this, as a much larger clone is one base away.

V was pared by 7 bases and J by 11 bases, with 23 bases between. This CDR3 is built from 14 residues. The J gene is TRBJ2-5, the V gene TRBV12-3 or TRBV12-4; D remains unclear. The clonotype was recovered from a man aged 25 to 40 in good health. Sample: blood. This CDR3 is CASTHVSPPNEQYF. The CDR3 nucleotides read TGTGCCAGCACCCATGTCTCCCCCCCCAATGAGCAGTACTTC.